These 9 T cell receptor beta chains were all obtained from the same sample, sequenced in a study of cytomegalovirus exposure and HLA in healthy donors. PCR employed 60 Vbeta and 13 Jbeta primers. Here immunoSEQ multiplex PCR was the method, and the copy in TCRdb shows in-frame clones only, minus some. The sample comprises about 93,000 clones, roughly 63% of which are singletons, and approximately 5.8% rests with the top ten. The sequenced sample was PBMCs. These receptors came from a boy between 10 and 17 years old in good health and CMV-seropositive.

The chain carries TRBV19 and TRBJ2-5, with D maybe TRBD2 (6 bases). Germline V CDR1 and CDR2: LNHDA, SQIVND (reference sequence). The V gene lost 6 bases and the J gene lost 4 bases, with 18 bases spanning the gap. This CDR3 region has 15 residues. DNA for the CDR3: TGTGCCAGTAGATCAAATACCGGGACTGGAGAGACCCAGTACTTC. Encoded protein: CASRSNTGTGETQYF.

This clone was counted only a few times. This chain links TRBV6-5 with TRBJ1-5; 7 nucleotides align to TRBD1. CDR1 is MNHEY, CDR2 SVGAGI, per germline. V lost 5 bases to trimming and J lost 10 bases; unmatched junction nucleotides: 11. CDR3 length: 14 residues. The CDR3 is CASSRGQVEGPQHF. The CDR3, as DNA: TGTGCCAGCAGTCGAGGACAGGTTGAAGGACCCCAGCATTTT.

V usage is TRBV7-8 and J usage is TRBJ2-1; TRBD1 agrees at 9 bases. CDR1 is SGHVS, CDR2 FQNEAQ, per germline. The CDR3 is made up of 15 amino acids. Losses at the gene ends were 3 bases for V and 2 bases for J; bases not matched to a gene: 2. CDR3 in amino acids: CASSFRDRAYNEQFF. CDR3 bases: TGTGCCAGCAGCTTCCGGGACAGGGCCTACAATGAGCAGTTCTTC.

V usage is TRBV29-1 and J usage is TRBJ1-5; 7 bases align to TRBD1. The junction had 5 bases not matched to a gene; V was cut back by 4 bases and J by 2 bases. CDR1 and CDR2 from the germline V gene are SQVTM and ANQGSEA. The CDR3 is 14 residues long. CDR3: CSVAPGTGNQPQHF. Here the CDR3 DNA reads TGCAGCGTTGCCCCCGGGACAGGCAATCAGCCCCAGCATTTT.

The genes are TRBV7-9 and TRBJ1-1; D gene ambiguous. CDR1 and CDR2 (germline): SEHNR, FQNEAQ (reference sequence). V was pared by 3 bases and J by 2 bases, with 7 bases between. This CDR3 comprises 13 residues. Here the CDR3 DNA reads TGTGCCAGCAGCTTTGTAGAAAACACTGAAGCTTTCTTT. Translated, it gives CASSFVENTEAFF.

The rearrangement uses TRBV19 and TRBJ2-6, with 7 nucleotides matching TRBD1. Trimming removed 6 bases from V and 3 bases from J; junction bases left unmatched: 14. In germline, CDR1 is LNHDA, CDR2 SQIVND (reference sequence). The CDR3 is made up of 18 amino acids. The CDR3: CASRDPRQGTGGANVLTF. The CDR3 coding sequence is TGTGCCAGTAGAGATCCACGACAGGGTACTGGTGGGGCCAACGTCCTGACTTTC.

The gene calls are TRBV7-9 and TRBJ2-7, with D possibly matching TRBD2 (7 bases). This CDR3 contains 16 residues. Germline values: CDR1 SEHNR, CDR2 FQNEAQ (reference sequence). The V and J ends lost 1 base and 4 bases respectively, with 17 bases between them. In nucleotides, the CDR3 is TGTGCCAGCAGCTTAGGTCTTTCGGGGGGCGCGTACGAGCAGTACTTC. Residues: CASSLGLSGGAYEQYF.

The CDR3 spells CASRLQGWGTEAFF. CDR3 nucleotide sequence: TGTGCCAGCAGGCTACAGGGGTGGGGCACTGAAGCTTTCTTT. The gene calls are TRBV2 and TRBJ1-1, with TRBD1 matching 7 bases. The CDR3 has 14 amino acids. V dropped 6 bases and J dropped 4; count of bases not matched to a gene: 8. Germline CDR1 reads SNHLY; CDR2 reads FYNNEI.

This rearrangement joins TRBV6-5 to TRBJ2-7; maybe TRBD1 (5 bases). Trimming shortened V by 8 bases and J by 0 bases, and 17 bases separated the two germline ends. This CDR3 has 15 residues. Germline V gene data show CDR1 as MNHEY and CDR2 as SVGAGI. The CDR3 nucleotides read TGTGCCAGCTCCCTCAACCCAGGGAACTCCTACGAGCAGTACTTC. It codes for CASSLNPGNSYEQYF.